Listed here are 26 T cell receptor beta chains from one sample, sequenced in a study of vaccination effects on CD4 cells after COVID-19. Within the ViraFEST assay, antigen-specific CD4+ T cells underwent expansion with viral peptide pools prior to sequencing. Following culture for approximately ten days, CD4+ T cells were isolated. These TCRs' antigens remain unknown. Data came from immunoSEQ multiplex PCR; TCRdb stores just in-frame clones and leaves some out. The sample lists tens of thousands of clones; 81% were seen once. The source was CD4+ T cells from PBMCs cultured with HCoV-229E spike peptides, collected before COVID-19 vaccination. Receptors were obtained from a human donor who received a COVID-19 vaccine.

The CDR3 DNA reads as TGTGCCACCAGTGACCAAGGAGACCCGGGTTTCGACCAAGAGACCCAGTACTTC. Protein product: CATSDQGDPGFDQETQYF. The chain is built from TRBV24-1 and TRBJ2-5; D remains ambiguous. Trimming stripped 4 bases from V and 0 bases from J, with 20 bases between. The CDR3 length is 18 residues. Germline assignment: CDR1 KGHDR and CDR2 SFDVKD.

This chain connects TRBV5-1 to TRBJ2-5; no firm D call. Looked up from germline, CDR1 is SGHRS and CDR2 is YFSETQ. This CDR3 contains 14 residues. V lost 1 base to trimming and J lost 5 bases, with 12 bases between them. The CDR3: CASSLWTPVETQYF. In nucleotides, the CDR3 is TGCGCCAGCAGCTTGTGGACCCCCGTGGAGACCCAGTACTTC.

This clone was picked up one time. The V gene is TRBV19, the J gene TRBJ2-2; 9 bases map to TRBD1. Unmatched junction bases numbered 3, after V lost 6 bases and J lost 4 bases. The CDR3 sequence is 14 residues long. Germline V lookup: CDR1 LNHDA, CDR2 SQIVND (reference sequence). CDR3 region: CASRWTGVTGELFF. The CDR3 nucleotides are TGTGCCAGTAGGTGGACAGGGGTCACCGGGGAGCTGTTTTTT.

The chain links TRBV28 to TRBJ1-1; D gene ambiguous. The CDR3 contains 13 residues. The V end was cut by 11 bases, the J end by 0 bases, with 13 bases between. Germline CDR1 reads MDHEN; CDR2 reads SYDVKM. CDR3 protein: CACAREMNTEAFF. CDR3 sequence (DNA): TGTGCCTGTGCTCGGGAGATGAACACTGAAGCTTTCTTT.

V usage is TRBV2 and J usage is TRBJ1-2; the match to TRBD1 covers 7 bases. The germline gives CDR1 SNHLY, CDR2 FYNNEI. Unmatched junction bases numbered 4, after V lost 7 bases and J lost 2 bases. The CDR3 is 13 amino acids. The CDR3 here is CASTATGNYGYTF. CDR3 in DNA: TGTGCCAGCACTGCGACAGGGAACTATGGCTACACCTTC. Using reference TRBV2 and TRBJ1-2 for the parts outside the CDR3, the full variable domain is EPEVTQTPSHQVTQMGQEVILRCVPISNHLYFYWYRQILGQKVEFLVSFYNNEISEKSEIFDDQFSVERPDGSNFTLKIRSTKLEDSAMYFCASTATGNYGYTFGSGTRLTVV.

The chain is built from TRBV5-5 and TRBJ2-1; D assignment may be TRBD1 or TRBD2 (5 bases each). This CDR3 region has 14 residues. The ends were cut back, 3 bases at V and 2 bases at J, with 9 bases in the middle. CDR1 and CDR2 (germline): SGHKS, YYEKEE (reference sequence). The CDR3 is CASSWGFPYNEQFF. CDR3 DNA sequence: TGTGCCAGCAGCTGGGGGTTCCCCTACAATGAGCAGTTCTTC.

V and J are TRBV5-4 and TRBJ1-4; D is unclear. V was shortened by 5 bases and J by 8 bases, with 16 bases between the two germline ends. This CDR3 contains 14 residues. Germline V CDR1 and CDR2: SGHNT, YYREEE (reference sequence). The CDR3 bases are TGTGCCAGCAGACCAGGACCAAGCGAGGAAAAACTGTTTTTT. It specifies CASRPGPSEEKLFF.

CDR3 in amino acids: CASSYSREGETQYF. The DNA of the CDR3 is TGTGCCAGCAGTTACTCGCGGGAAGGGGAGACCCAGTACTTC. This rearrangement joins TRBV6-6 to TRBJ2-5, with D tentatively TRBD2 (6 bases). V dropped 0 bases and J dropped 5 bases, with 10 bases sitting between them. CDR1 MNHNY and CDR2 SVGAGI come from the germline V gene (reference sequence). CDR3 length: 14 amino acids.

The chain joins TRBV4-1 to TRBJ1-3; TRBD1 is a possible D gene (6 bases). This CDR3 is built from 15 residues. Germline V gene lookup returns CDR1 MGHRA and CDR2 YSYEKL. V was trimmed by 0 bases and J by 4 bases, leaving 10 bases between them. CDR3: CASSQDGTPGNTIYF. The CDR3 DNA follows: TGCGCCAGCAGCCAAGATGGGACACCCGGAAACACCATATATTTT.

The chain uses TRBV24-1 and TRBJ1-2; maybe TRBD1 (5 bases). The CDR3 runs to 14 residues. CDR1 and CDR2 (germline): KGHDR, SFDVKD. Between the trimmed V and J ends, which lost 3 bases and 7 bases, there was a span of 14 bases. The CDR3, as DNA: TGTGCCACCAGTGATCCAAATGATCAGGGTGGCTACACCTTC. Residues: CATSDPNDQGGYTF.

The CDR3 coding sequence is TGTGCCATCAGTTATAGCGGGGGACCGTACAATGAGCAGTTCTTC. This sequence encodes CAISYSGGPYNEQFF. This rearrangement joins TRBV10-3 to TRBJ2-1, with 9 bases that match TRBD2. V shed 5 bases, J shed 4 bases, and the junction held 6 bases outside the gene matches. CDR1 is ENHRY and CDR2 is SYGVKD in the germline V gene. The CDR3 consists of 15 residues.

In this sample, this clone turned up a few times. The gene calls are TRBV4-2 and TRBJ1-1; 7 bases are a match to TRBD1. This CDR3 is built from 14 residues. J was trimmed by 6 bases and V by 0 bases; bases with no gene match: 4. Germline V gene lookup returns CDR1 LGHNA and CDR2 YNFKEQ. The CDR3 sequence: CASSQEQGIPEAFF. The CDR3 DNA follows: TGTGCCAGCAGCCAAGAACAGGGGATTCCTGAAGCTTTCTTT.

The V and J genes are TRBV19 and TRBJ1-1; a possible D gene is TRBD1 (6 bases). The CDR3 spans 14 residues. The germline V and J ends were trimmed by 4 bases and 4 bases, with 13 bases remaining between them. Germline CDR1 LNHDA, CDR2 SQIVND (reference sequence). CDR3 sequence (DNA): TGTGCCAGTAGTAGGCCGGGACATAGCACTGAAGCTTTCTTT. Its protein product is CASSRPGHSTEAFF.

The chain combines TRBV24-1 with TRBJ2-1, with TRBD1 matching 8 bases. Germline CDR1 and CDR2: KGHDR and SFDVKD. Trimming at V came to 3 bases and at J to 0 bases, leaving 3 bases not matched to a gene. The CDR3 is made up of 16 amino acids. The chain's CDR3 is CATSDLTGGSYNEQFF. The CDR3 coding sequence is TGTGCCACCAGTGATCTAACAGGGGGCTCCTACAATGAGCAGTTCTTC.

CDR3 in amino acids: CASSLGDRHTGELFF. In nucleotides, the CDR3 is TGTGCCAGCAGTTTGGGGGACAGGCACACCGGGGAGCTGTTTTTT. This chain connects TRBV28 to TRBJ2-2, with 8 bases that match TRBD1. Germline CDR1 reads MDHEN; CDR2 reads SYDVKM. The CDR3 is 15 amino acids. V lost 3 bases to trimming and J lost 3 bases; unmatched junction nucleotides: 3.

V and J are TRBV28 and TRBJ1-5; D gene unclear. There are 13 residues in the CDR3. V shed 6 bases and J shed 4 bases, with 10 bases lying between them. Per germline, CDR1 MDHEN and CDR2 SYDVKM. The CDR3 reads CASSLAGNQPQHF. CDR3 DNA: TGTGCCAGCAGCCTCGCGGGTAATCAGCCCCAGCATTTT.

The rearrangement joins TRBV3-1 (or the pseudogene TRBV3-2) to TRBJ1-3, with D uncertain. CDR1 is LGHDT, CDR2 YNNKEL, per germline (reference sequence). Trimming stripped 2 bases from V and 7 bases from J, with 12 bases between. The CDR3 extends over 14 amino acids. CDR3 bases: TGTGCCAGCAGCCAAAGGGCTGATGGGAACACCATATATTTT. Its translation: CASSQRADGNTIYF.

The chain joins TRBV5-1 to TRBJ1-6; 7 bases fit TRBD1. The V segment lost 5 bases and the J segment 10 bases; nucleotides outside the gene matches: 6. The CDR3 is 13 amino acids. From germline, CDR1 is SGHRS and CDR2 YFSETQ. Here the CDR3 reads CASREDRPSPLHF. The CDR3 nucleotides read TGCGCCAGCAGGGAGGACAGGCCGTCACCCCTCCACTTT.

DNA for the CDR3: TGTGCCACCAGCAGCTCTGGAGGGACTAATGAAAAACTGTTTTTT. Translating gives CATSSSGGTNEKLFF. The chain carries TRBV15 and TRBJ1-4; D gene ambiguous. This CDR3 has 15 amino acids. V was clipped by 3 bases and J by 2 bases, with 10 bases between them. CDR1 and CDR2 from the germline V gene are LNHNV and YYDKDF (reference sequence).

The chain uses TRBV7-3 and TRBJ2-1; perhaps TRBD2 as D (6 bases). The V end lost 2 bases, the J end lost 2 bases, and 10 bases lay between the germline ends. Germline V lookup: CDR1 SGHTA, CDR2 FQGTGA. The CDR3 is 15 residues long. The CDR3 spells CASSLLATTYNEQFF. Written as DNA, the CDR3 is TGTGCCAGCAGCTTACTAGCGACTACCTACAATGAGCAGTTCTTC. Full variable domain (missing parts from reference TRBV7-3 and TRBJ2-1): GAGVSQTPSNKVTEKGKYVELRCDPISGHTALYWYRQSLGQGPEFLIYFQGTGAADDSGLPNDRFFAVRPEGSVSTLKIQRTERGDSAVYLCASSLLATTYNEQFFGPGTRLTVL.

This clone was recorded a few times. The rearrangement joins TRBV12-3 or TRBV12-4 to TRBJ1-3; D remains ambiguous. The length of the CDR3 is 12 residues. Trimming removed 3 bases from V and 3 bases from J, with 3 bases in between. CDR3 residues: CASSLDGNTIYF. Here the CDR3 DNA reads TGTGCCAGCAGTTTGGATGGAAACACCATATATTTT.

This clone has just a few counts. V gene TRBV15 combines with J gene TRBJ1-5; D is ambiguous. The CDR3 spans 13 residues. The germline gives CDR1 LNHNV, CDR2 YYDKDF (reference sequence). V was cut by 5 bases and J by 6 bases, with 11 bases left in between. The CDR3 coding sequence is TGTGCCACCAGCCCGTCGGCGAGTCAGCCCCAGCATTTT. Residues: CATSPSASQPQHF.

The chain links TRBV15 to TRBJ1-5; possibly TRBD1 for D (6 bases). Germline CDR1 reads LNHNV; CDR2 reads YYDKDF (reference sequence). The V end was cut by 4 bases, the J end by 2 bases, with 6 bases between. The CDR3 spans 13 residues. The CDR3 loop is CATSKGGNQPQHF. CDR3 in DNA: TGTGCCACCAGCAAGGGGGGCAATCAGCCCCAGCATTTT.

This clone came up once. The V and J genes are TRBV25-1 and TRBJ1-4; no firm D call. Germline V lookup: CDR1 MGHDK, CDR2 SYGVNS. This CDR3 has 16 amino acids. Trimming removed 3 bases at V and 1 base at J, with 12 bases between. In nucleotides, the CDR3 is TGTGCCAGCAGTGACCCGCACGGGGTAACTAATGAAAAACTGTTTTTT. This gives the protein CASSDPHGVTNEKLFF.

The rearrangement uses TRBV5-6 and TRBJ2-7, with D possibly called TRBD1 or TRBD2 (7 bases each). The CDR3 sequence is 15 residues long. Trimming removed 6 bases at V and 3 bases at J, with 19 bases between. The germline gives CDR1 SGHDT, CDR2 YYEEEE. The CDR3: CASTTARGGLYEQYV. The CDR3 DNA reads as TGTGCCAGCACCACGGCCAGGGGGGGGCTCTACGAGCAGTACGTC.

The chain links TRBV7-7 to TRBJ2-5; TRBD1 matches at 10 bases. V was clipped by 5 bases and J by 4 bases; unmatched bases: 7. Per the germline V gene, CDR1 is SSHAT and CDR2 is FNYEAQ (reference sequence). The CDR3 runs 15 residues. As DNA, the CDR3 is TGTGCCAGCAGCCAAGCGGGACAGGGGAGAGAGACCCAGTACTTC. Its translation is CASSQAGQGRETQYF.